The clone carrying this TCR beta chain has a handful of counts. Its antigen is still unknown. The data derive from a study of OX40 agonist ivuxolimab in advanced cancers. Study information: Hepatocellular carcinoma, melanoma, renal cell or head and neck cancer occurred in dose-escalation patients.

Study conclusions and caveats: Among the least clonally expanded were partial responders at 0.1-3.0 mg/kg. At doses 0.1 to 3.0 mg/kg, CD4+ and CD8+ clones expanded.

Profiled with immunoSEQ multiplex PCR; TCRdb holds only in-frame clones, not every one. The sample carries about 50,000 clones, about nine tenths recorded once. Trimming pared 2 bases from V and 5 bases from J, leaving 12 bases between. Germline CDR1 is GTSNPN and CDR2 is SVGIG (reference sequence). This CDR3 spans 13 amino acids. The chain is built from TRBV30 and TRBJ1-1; D is uncertain. Source: CD4+ or CD8+ T cells sorted from blood, taken in a trial of the OX40 agonist ivuxolimab. The clonotype was recovered from an adult with an advanced solid tumor such as melanoma, head and neck, liver or kidney cancer. CDR3 DNA: TGTGCCTGGAGTCCGCAGTTGTGGACTGAAGCTTTCTTT. Protein: CAWSPQLWTEAFF. The whole variable domain, filled in from reference TRBV30 and TRBJ1-1, reads SQTIHQWPATLVQPVGSPLSLECTVEGTSNPNLYWYRQAAGRGLQLLFYSVGIGQISSEVPQNLSASRPQDRQFILSSKKLLLSDSGFYLCAWSPQLWTEAFFGQGTRLTVV.